The 18 T cell receptor beta chains in this list originate from one sample, sequenced in a study of cytomegalovirus exposure and HLA in healthy donors. The PCR made use of 60 Vbeta and 13 Jbeta primers. Using immunoSEQ multiplex PCR, the repertoire was profiled, and TCRdb retains in-frame clones only, with some absent. The sample includes about 220,000 clones, more than 65% of them seen just once. Source material: PBMCs. These receptors came from a man aged 18 to 30 in good health and CMV-seronegative.

The V gene is TRBV6-5, the J gene TRBJ2-7; TRBD1 matches at 9 bases. This CDR3 is 13 amino acids long. The ends lost 9 bases at V and 3 bases at J; junction bases unmatched: 6. The germline V gene encodes CDR1 MNHEY and CDR2 SVGAGI. The CDR3 DNA reads as TGTGCCAGTAAGGGACAGGGTGTCTACGAGCAGTACTTC. Translation: CASKGQGVYEQYF.

This clone was detected once. The rearrangement links TRBV9 to TRBJ2-7; a possible D gene is TRBD1 (6 bases). V was shortened by 4 bases and J by 3 bases, with 11 bases between the two germline ends. This CDR3 region has 13 residues. The germline V gene has CDR1 SGDLS and CDR2 YYNGEE. CDR3 in amino acids: CASSREQGYEQYF. Here the CDR3 DNA reads TGTGCCAGCAGCCGCGAACAGGGCTACGAGCAGTACTTC.

The genes are TRBV13 and TRBJ2-7; D unresolved. Germline CDR1 and CDR2: PRHDT and FYEKMQ (reference sequence). This CDR3 is 14 amino acids long. Trimming took 5 bases from V and 3 from J, leaving 14 bases between them. CDR3 DNA sequence: TGTGCCAGCAGCCCGACACCCGACCTCTACGAGCAGTACTTC. This sequence encodes CASSPTPDLYEQYF.

V gene TRBV6-6 combines with J gene TRBJ2-3; 7 bases are shared with TRBD2. The trim removed 0 bases at V and 5 bases at J, leaving 5 bases unmatched. The CDR3 loop spans 15 amino acids. Looked up from germline, CDR1 is MNHNY and CDR2 is SVGAGI (reference sequence). This CDR3 reads CASSYSAGEVDTQYF. CDR3 in DNA: TGTGCCAGCAGTTACTCCGCGGGAGAGGTAGATACGCAGTATTTT.

The V gene is TRBV7-9, the J gene TRBJ1-5, with D tentatively TRBD1 (5 bases). The CDR3 is 15 residues long. Germline values: CDR1 SEHNR, CDR2 FQNEAQ (reference sequence). Trimming pared 5 bases from V and 6 bases from J, leaving 17 bases between. In DNA form, the CDR3 reads TGTGCCAGCAGCCCCCGGGGGGGTGAGGGTCAGCCCCAGCATTTT. It is translated as CASSPRGGEGQPQHF. Filled out from reference TRBV7-9 and TRBJ1-5, the complete variable domain reads DTGVSQNPRHKITKRGQNVTFRCDPISEHNRLYWYRQTLGQGPEFLTYFQNEAQLEKSRLLSDRFSAERPKGSFSTLEIQRTEQGDSAMYLCASSPRGGEGQPQHFGDGTRLSIL.

This rearrangement joins TRBV6-1 to TRBJ2-5, with D tentatively TRBD2 (5 bases). The germline CDR1 and CDR2 sequences are MNHNS and SASEGT. The CDR3 covers 21 residues. V was pared by 2 bases and J by 2 bases, with 30 bases between. This CDR3 is CASSETKKRPIMGKWQETQYF. The CDR3 bases are TGTGCCAGCAGTGAAACGAAAAAGCGGCCTATAATGGGCAAGTGGCAAGAGACCCAGTACTTC.

This chain connects TRBV5-8 to TRBJ1-2; TRBD1 agrees at 8 bases. Trimming at V came to 0 bases and at J to 4 bases, leaving 5 bases not matched to a gene. CDR1 is SGHTS, CDR2 YDEGEE, per germline. This CDR3 spans 15 amino acids. The CDR3 coding sequence is TGTGCCAGCAGCTTGGCCAGGACAGGGATCTATGGCTACACCTTC. Translating it yields CASSLARTGIYGYTF. Combining the CDR3 with reference TRBV5-8 and TRBJ1-2 gives the whole variable domain EAGVTQSPTHLIKTRGQQATLRCSPISGHTSVYWYQQALGLGLQFLLWYDEGEERNRGNFPPRFSGRQFPNYSSELNVNALELEDSALYLCASSLARTGIYGYTFGSGTRLTVV.

This clone was seen only once. This chain connects TRBV4-1 to TRBJ2-3; TRBD2 matches at 7 bases. The CDR3 length is 18 residues. Germline CDR1 reads MGHRA; CDR2 reads YSYEKL. J was trimmed by 1 base and V by 2 bases; bases with no gene match: 12. The CDR3 sequence: CASSQMVGPAGRTDTQYF. The CDR3 DNA reads as TGCGCCAGCAGCCAAATGGTCGGCCCAGCGGGGCGCACAGATACGCAGTATTTT.

The chain has TRBV7-9 and TRBJ1-2, with a possible D match to TRBD1 (5 bases). The germline gives CDR1 SEHNR, CDR2 FQNEAQ (reference sequence). The CDR3 consists of 14 residues. The germline V and J ends were trimmed by 5 bases and 12 bases, with 22 bases remaining between them. CDR3: CASSPRGGPGSNTF. The CDR3 nucleotides are TGTGCCAGCAGCCCGCGGGGCGGTCCGGGAAGTAACACCTTC.

The gene calls are TRBV9 and TRBJ2-3; D remains ambiguous. V dropped 0 bases and J dropped 2 bases, with 10 bases sitting between them. CDR1 SGDLS and CDR2 YYNGEE come from the germline V gene. CDR3 size: 15 residues. CDR3 residues: CASSVDDTTTDTQYF. DNA for the CDR3: TGTGCCAGCAGCGTAGACGACACAACCACAGATACGCAGTATTTT.

The chain couples TRBV7-2 to TRBJ1-4, with D perhaps TRBD1 (5 bases). This CDR3 contains 15 residues. V was clipped by 2 bases and J by 8 bases, with 15 bases between them. Per the germline V gene, CDR1 is SGHTA and CDR2 is FQGNSA. The CDR3 DNA sequence: TGTGCCAGCAGCTTACGGGCAGGGATTAGCGAAAAACTGTTTTTT. Its translation: CASSLRAGISEKLFF.

This clone has just a few counts. The J gene is TRBJ2-5, the V gene TRBV18, with D unresolved. Trimming pared 6 bases from V and 1 base from J, leaving 9 bases between. The CDR3 contains 13 residues. CDR1 is KGHSH and CDR2 is LQKENI in the germline V gene. In DNA form, the CDR3 reads TGTGCCAGCTCCTACTCGGTCCAAGAGACCCAGTACTTC. Translated: CASSYSVQETQYF. Full variable domain (outside the CDR3, taken from reference TRBV18 and TRBJ2-5): NAGVMQNPRHLVRRRGQEARLRCSPMKGHSHVYWYRQLPEEGLKFMVYLQKENIIDESGMPKERFSAEFPKEGPSILRIQQVVRGDSAAYFCASSYSVQETQYFGPGTRLLVL.

V and J are TRBV30 and TRBJ1-4; 9 bases match TRBD1. This CDR3 comprises 13 residues. Losses at the gene ends were 4 bases for V and 8 bases for J; bases not matched to a gene: 5. Germline CDR1 is GTSNPN and CDR2 is SVGIG (reference sequence). CDR3 in amino acids: CAWTPGQGEKLFF. The CDR3 region has the DNA TGTGCCTGGACTCCGGGACAGGGAGAAAAACTGTTTTTT.

V and J are TRBV7-3 and TRBJ2-7; 9 nucleotides match TRBD1. Germline V gives CDR1 SGHTA, CDR2 FQGTGA. V gave up 5 bases and J gave up 0 bases; unmatched junction bases: 8. The CDR3 extends over 16 amino acids. The CDR3 region has the DNA TGTGCCAGCAGCACAACCGGGACAGGGAGCTCCTACGAGCAGTACTTC. Its protein product is CASSTTGTGSSYEQYF. The full variable domain, rest sourced from reference TRBV7-3 and TRBJ2-7, is GAGVSQTPSNKVTEKGKYVELRCDPISGHTALYWYRQSLGQGPEFLIYFQGTGAADDSGLPNDRFFAVRPEGSVSTLKIQRTERGDSAVYLCASSTTGTGSSYEQYFGPGTRLTVT.

The rearrangement joins TRBV7-9 to TRBJ2-7; D is uncertain. Germline lookup yields CDR1 SEHNR and CDR2 FQNEAQ (reference sequence). Trimming removed 3 bases at V and 4 bases at J, with 7 bases between. CDR3 size: 12 residues. The DNA of the CDR3 is TGTGCCAGCAGCTTTATCGTTTACGAGCAGTACTTC. It is translated as CASSFIVYEQYF. Full variable domain (rest looked up from reference TRBV7-9 and TRBJ2-7): DTGVSQNPRHKITKRGQNVTFRCDPISEHNRLYWYRQTLGQGPEFLTYFQNEAQLEKSRLLSDRFSAERPKGSFSTLEIQRTEQGDSAMYLCASSFIVYEQYFGPGTRLTVT.

The gene calls are TRBV9 and TRBJ2-5; 14 nucleotides align to TRBD2. The CDR3 contains 15 residues. The V and J ends lost 3 bases and 4 bases, in that order; junction bases with no gene match: 2. In germline, CDR1 is SGDLS, CDR2 YYNGEE. CDR3 DNA: TGTGCCAGCAGCGCGGGACTAGCGGGAGTAGAGACCCAGTACTTC. This codes for CASSAGLAGVETQYF.

The chain has TRBV10-3 and TRBJ1-1, with D possibly being TRBD1 (5 bases). The CDR3 has 13 residues. CDR1 and CDR2 from the germline V gene are ENHRY and SYGVKD. The CDR3 loop is CAARGGENTEAFF. The CDR3 region has the DNA TGTGCAGCGAGGGGCGGGGAGAACACTGAAGCTTTCTTT.

This clone was seen a few times. V and J are TRBV7-3 and TRBJ1-1; D gene ambiguous. V was clipped by 5 bases and J by 7 bases, with 14 bases between them. CDR3 length: 13 residues. CDR1 is SGHTA and CDR2 is FQGTGA in the germline V gene. The CDR3: CASSPGGRGEAFF. In DNA, the CDR3 is TGTGCCAGCAGCCCCGGCGGGCGGGGTGAAGCTTTCTTT.